Listed below are T cell receptor beta chains from one sample, sequenced in a study of blood T cell repertoires in COVID-19. TCRdb keeps only in-frame clones here, not all; method: immunoSEQ multiplex PCR. The table has some 380,000 clones, 81% seen once. Sequenced: peripheral blood. These TCRs come from a human donor with acute or convalescent COVID-19. The donor label of this sample is uncertain. The CDR3 runs from the conserved cysteine through the conserved F or W. The order of the fields is J gene, V gene, clone size, D gene, CDR3 DNA, CDR3 protein. D genes are given only for firm matches. Size is omitted from some rows. Given values are once, few, many or a class for expanded clones.

>TRBJ2-2|TRBV5-4|NA|NA
TGTGCCAGCAGCTTTGGAGGGGCGGGCGGGGAGCTGTTTTTT
CASSFGGAGGELFF
>TRBJ1-5|TRBV5-6|NA|NA
TGTGCCAGCAGCTTAGAGGGGAGGAATCAGCCCCAGCATTTT
CASSLEGRNQPQHF
>TRBJ2-1|TRBV21-1|NA|NA
TGTGCCAGCAGCACATCTAGCGGGAGCTCCTACAATGAGCAGTTCTTC
CASSTSSGSSYNEQFF
>TRBJ2-1|TRBV19|NA|NA
TGTGCCAGTAGTCAACCCGGACAGAGAGTTGACGAGCAGTTCTTC
CASSQPGQRVDEQFF
>TRBJ1-2|TRBV5-1|few|TRBD1
TGCGCCAGCAGCCGCGGGGACAGCCCAGTATCTTACACCTTC
CASSRGDSPVSYTF
>TRBJ1-2|TRBV6-5|once|TRBD1
TGTGCCAGCAGTAAGACAGGGCAGGGCTACACCTTC
CASSKTGQGYTF
>TRBJ1-1|TRBV10-3|NA|TRBD1
TGTGCCATCAGAGACACAGGGGGGAACACTGAAGCTTTCTTT
CAIRDTGGNTEAFF
>TRBJ2-1|TRBV18|NA|TRBD2
TGTGCCAGCTCACCACTGCTCGGGGGGGCGGGTGCTAATGAGCAGTTCTTC
CASSPLLGGAGANEQFF
>TRBJ2-6|TRBV3-1/TRBV3-2|NA|TRBD1
TGTGCCAGCAGCCCCTACAGGGGCCCTAGCTCTGGGGCCAACGTCCTGACTTTC
CASSPYRGPSSGANVLTF
>TRBJ1-2|TRBV5-1|NA|TRBD1
TGCGCCAGCAGCTTGATTCAGGGGGGCTATGGCTACACCTTC
CASSLIQGGYGYTF
>TRBJ1-2|TRBV4-1|NA|NA
TGCGCCAGCAGCCAAGATTATCAGGGAGGCTATGGCTACACCTTC
CASSQDYQGGYGYTF
>TRBJ1-2|TRBV4-1|NA|NA
TGCGCCAGCAGCCAACGTCGGCTGGGGGCGAACTATGGCTACACCTTC
CASSQRRLGANYGYTF
>TRBJ1-1|TRBV29-1|NA|NA
TGCAGCGTTGAGATGTTGGGGCTAGTGAACACTGAAGCTTTCTTT
CSVEMLGLVNTEAFF
>TRBJ2-4|TRBV11-2|many|NA
TGTGCCAGCAGCGTCCGACTAGAGTATCGAACCCCAGCCAAAAACATTCAGTACTTC
CASSVRLEYRTPAKNIQYF
>TRBJ1-4|TRBV28|few|NA
TGTGCCAGCAGTGGGGTGGGGCGCCGGTGGGAAAAACTGTTTTTT
CASSGVGRRWEKLFF
>TRBJ1-6|TRBV28|few|NA
TGTGCCAGCAGCCCGAGCTCCTATAATTCACCCCTCCACTTT
CASSPSSYNSPLHF
>TRBJ2-1|TRBV4-1|NA|NA
TGCGCCAGCAGCCAAGCTCCGACAAGCTTGGGTGAGCAGTTCTTC
CASSQAPTSLGEQFF
>TRBJ2-1|TRBV10-1|NA|TRBD2
TGCGCCAGCAGTGAGTCTTACACTAGCGGATTTTACAATGAGCAGTTCTTC
CASSESYTSGFYNEQFF
>TRBJ2-1|TRBV11-3|NA|NA
TGTGCCAGCAGCTTAAGCGGCAATGAGCAGTTCTTC
CASSLSGNEQFF
>TRBJ1-5|TRBV19|few|TRBD1
TGTGCCAGTAGTACGACAGGGGTCGGCGTTTGGAGCAATCAGCCCCAGCATTTT
CASSTTGVGVWSNQPQHF
>TRBJ1-2|TRBV30|NA|NA
TGTGCCTGGAGTAGAGAGGGATTGATCATCCTTGGCTACACCTTC
CAWSREGLIILGYTF
>TRBJ2-6|TRBV7-6|NA|NA
TGTGCCAGCAGCTTAGTAGGAGACTCTGGGGCCAACGTCCTGACTTTC
CASSLVGDSGANVLTF
>TRBJ2-4|TRBV19|NA|NA
TGTGCCAGCAACCGGGACTCTACCAAAAACATTCAGTACTTC
CASNRDSTKNIQYF
>TRBJ2-6|TRBV18|NA|NA
TGTGCCAGCTCACCAATGCAATTGGACGGAGGCTCTGGGGCCAACGTCCTGACTTTC
CASSPMQLDGGSGANVLTF
>TRBJ1-1|TRBV5-1|NA|NA
TGCGCCAGTCGAATAACCCCGGGGGGTGATCGCACTGAAGCTTTCTTT
CASRITPGGDRTEAFF
>TRBJ2-1|TRBV6-5|NA|TRBD2
TGTGCCAGCAGTCCCGAGGGACTAGCGGCGGATGAGCAGTTCTTC
CASSPEGLAADEQFF
>TRBJ1-2|TRBV9|NA|NA
TGTGCCAGCAGCGTAGGAGACGGGATCGGCGATGGCTACACCTTC
CASSVGDGIGDGYTF
>TRBJ2-1|TRBV19|NA|NA
TGTGCCAGTAGTATAATGGCGGAGAGCTCCTACAATGAGCAGTTCTTC
CASSIMAESSYNEQFF
>TRBJ2-1|TRBV20-1|NA|NA
TGCAGTGCTAGTGGTCGTCAGTCCAATGAGCAGTTCTTC
CSASGRQSNEQFF
>TRBJ1-2|TRBV6-5|NA|NA
TGTGCCAGCAGCCAACAGGGTCGCGGTCTCTATGGCTACACCTTC
CASSQQGRGLYGYTF
>TRBJ2-1|TRBV7-9|NA|TRBD2
TGTGCCAGCAGCCGCAGACTAGCGGGAAGGGATGGGGATGAGCAGTTCTTC
CASSRRLAGRDGDEQFF
>TRBJ1-4|TRBV7-9|NA|NA
TGTGCCAGCAGCTTCGGGGTGACTAATGAAAAACTGTTTTTT
CASSFGVTNEKLFF
>TRBJ2-6|TRBV5-5|NA|NA
TGTGCCAGCAGCTTGGCGGTCCCTGGGGCCAACGTCCTGACTTTC
CASSLAVPGANVLTF
>TRBJ2-3|TRBV7-9|few|NA
TGTGCCAGCAGCTGGCGGGCTAGCGGCACAGATACGCAGTATTTT
CASSWRASGTDTQYF
>TRBJ1-5|TRBV7-9|NA|NA
TGTGCCAGCAGCTTAGGGGCGGGGGGCCAGGGCAATCAGCCCCAGCATTTT
CASSLGAGGQGNQPQHF
>TRBJ1-1|TRBV3-1/TRBV3-2|once|NA
TGTGCCAGCAGGGAAGCGTGGCGGCTGAACACTGAAGCTTTCTTT
CASREAWRLNTEAFF
>TRBJ1-2|TRBV28|NA|NA
TGTGCCAGCACCTCGACAGGCCTTCGGGGCTACACCTTC
CASTSTGLRGYTF
>TRBJ1-5|TRBV7-8|NA|NA
TGTGCCAGCAGCCTGAACAGGGCGAATCAGCCCCAGCATTTT
CASSLNRANQPQHF
>TRBJ1-1|TRBV6-5|NA|NA
TGTGCCAGCAGTTACTCGAGACGGGAGAACACTGAAGCTTTCTTT
CASSYSRRENTEAFF
>TRBJ2-5|TRBV18|few|NA
TGTGCCAGCTCACCCCAGGGCGGGGTCCAAGAGACCCAGTACTTC
CASSPQGGVQETQYF
>TRBJ1-1|TRBV19|NA|NA
TGTGCCAGTAGTATGTCCGTCACTGAAGCTTTCTTT
CASSMSVTEAFF
>TRBJ1-6|TRBV7-6|NA|NA
TGTGCCAGCAGCTTAAAGGCTCCGGGTAATTCACCCCTCCACTTT
CASSLKAPGNSPLHF
>TRBJ2-7|TRBV29-1|NA|TRBD2
TGCAGCGTGGCGGGACTAGCGGGAGGGCCCTACGAGCAGTACTTC
CSVAGLAGGPYEQYF
>TRBJ1-6|TRBV6-6|NA|TRBD1
TGTGCCAGCAGGACCCCGGGACAGACGAATTCACCCCTCCACTTT
CASRTPGQTNSPLHF
>TRBJ1-2|TRBV27|NA|TRBD1
TGTGCCAGCAGCTCCTGGACAGGGGGCTATGGCTACACCTTC
CASSSWTGGYGYTF
>TRBJ1-1|TRBV18|NA|NA
TGTGCCAGCTCCCCGACAAGGAACACTGAAGCTTTCTTT
CASSPTRNTEAFF